Listed below are T cell receptor beta chains from one sample, sequenced in a study of cytotoxic CD8 clonotypes in ibrutinib-treated CLL. TCRdb keeps only in-frame clones here, not all; method: immunoSEQ multiplex PCR. The sample carries some 10,000 clones, roughly three quarters recorded once. The sequences come from PBMCs, collected at disease progression, from a patient treated with ibrutinib. The receptors were sampled from a human donor with chronic lymphocytic leukemia. The CDR3 runs from the conserved cysteine through the conserved F or W. D genes are given only for firm matches. Size values are once, few and many counts, or a class for expanded clones, and some rows have none.

v_call,d_call,clone_size,j_call,cdr3_aa,cdr3_nt
TRBV29-1,TRBD1,-,TRBJ1-4,CSVGRQGEKLFF,TGCAGCGTTGGTCGACAGGGGGAAAAACTGTTTTTT
TRBV5-1,TRBD1,hyperexpanded,TRBJ2-2,CASSLPKTGGNTGELFF,TGCGCCAGCAGCTTACCTAAGACAGGGGGGAACACCGGGGAGCTGTTTTTT
TRBV7-9,-,medium-sized,TRBJ1-2,CASSASGSPGYTF,TGTGCCAGCAGCGCGAGTGGCAGCCCTGGCTACACCTTC
TRBV7-6,TRBD2,-,TRBJ2-1,CASSLASGVYNEQFF,TGTGCCAGCAGCTTAGCTAGCGGGGTCTACAATGAGCAGTTCTTC
TRBV2,-,-,TRBJ1-1,CASGSGTGNTEAFF,TGTGCCAGCGGTTCCGGGACGGGCAACACTGAAGCTTTCTTT
TRBV5-1,-,-,TRBJ1-1,CASSLEQNTEAFF,TGCGCCAGCAGCTTGGAACAGAACACTGAAGCTTTCTTT
TRBV7-2,TRBD2,-,TRBJ2-5,CASSQGTSEETQYF,TGTGCCAGCAGCCAAGGGACTAGCGAAGAGACCCAGTACTTC
TRBV19,TRBD2,-,TRBJ2-1,CASRPSGRAGSYNEQFF,TGTGCCAGTAGGCCTAGCGGGAGGGCTGGATCCTACAATGAGCAGTTCTTC
TRBV6-1,-,-,TRBJ1-5,CASQWSPTPNQPQHF,TGTGCCAGCCAGTGGTCCCCAACCCCCAATCAGCCCCAGCATTTT
TRBV19,TRBD1,-,TRBJ2-2,CASSKTGGGLTGELFF,TGTGCCAGTAGCAAGACAGGGGGAGGACTCACCGGGGAGCTGTTTTTT
TRBV5-1,-,once,TRBJ2-3,CASSLSPSGVDTQYF,TGCGCCAGCAGCCTGAGTCCGAGCGGTGTAGATACGCAGTATTTT
TRBV28,-,-,TRBJ2-1,CASKVEDRRRNEQFF,TGTGCCAGCAAGGTAGAGGACCGTCGGAGGAATGAGCAGTTCTTC